A selection of T cell receptor beta chains follows, all from one sample in a study of blood T cell repertoires in COVID-19. The protocol was immunoSEQ multiplex PCR, while the TCRdb copy is restricted to in-frame clones and leaves out a portion. The profile shows over 450,000 clones, 89% of them singletons. The sample consisted of peripheral blood. Receptors were obtained from a man younger than 35 with COVID-19, enrolled during active disease. Both conserved end residues are part of each CDR3. A D gene is named only where the DNA matches it firmly. Clone size is shown for a subset of rows, as once, few, many or a class of expanded clone.

.	.	TRBV30	TRBJ2-1	CAWSKQFF	TGTGCCTGGAGCAAGCAGTTCTTC
.	.	TRBV4-1	TRBJ2-3	CASSQVGQRTDTQYF	TGCGCCAGCAGCCAAGTAGGACAACGCACAGATACGCAGTATTTT
TRBD2	.	TRBV5-1	TRBJ2-1	CASSREGLQYNEQFF	TGCGCCAGCAGCCGGGAGGGACTACAATACAATGAGCAGTTCTTC
.	.	TRBV5-1	TRBJ1-4	CASSLGPSGGGSTNEKLFF	TGCGCCAGCAGCTTGGGACCCTCGGGGGGCGGATCAACTAATGAAAAACTGTTTTTT
.	.	TRBV5-6	TRBJ2-7	CASSSNYEQYF	TGTGCCAGCAGCTCTAACTACGAGCAGTACTTC
.	.	TRBV29-1	TRBJ2-3	CSVEDHVADTQYF	TGCAGCGTTGAAGATCATGTAGCTGATACGCAGTATTTT
.	.	TRBV19	TRBJ1-5	CASSIGLISNQPQHF	TGTGCCAGTAGTATAGGACTTATTAGCAATCAGCCCCAGCATTTT
TRBD1	.	TRBV5-1	TRBJ1-4	CASSPAGGFEKLFF	TGCGCCAGCAGCCCGGCAGGGGGTTTCGAAAAACTGTTTTTT
.	.	TRBV6-5	TRBJ2-2	CASRETGGELFF	TGTGCCAGCAGGGAGACAGGCGGGGAGCTGTTTTTT
TRBD2	.	TRBV7-8	TRBJ2-5	CASSLASSGGQETQYF	TGTGCCAGCAGCTTAGCGAGTAGCGGGGGCCAAGAGACCCAGTACTTC
TRBD1	once	TRBV11-3	TRBJ2-1	CASSLPTGQMYNEQFF	TGTGCCAGCAGCTTACCAACGGGACAGATGTACAATGAGCAGTTCTTC
TRBD1	.	TRBV19	TRBJ1-4	CASKTRPGQGNEKLFF	TGTGCCAGCAAAACCCGCCCGGGACAGGGGAATGAAAAACTGTTTTTT
.	.	TRBV7-9	TRBJ2-1	CASSLGRKLVNEQFF	TGTGCCAGCAGCTTGGGGAGAAAACTAGTCAATGAGCAGTTCTTC
TRBD1	.	TRBV2	TRBJ1-4	CASRNPTGHHEKLFF	TGTGCCAGCAGAAACCCGACAGGGCATCATGAAAAACTGTTTTTT
.	.	TRBV7-9	TRBJ2-2	CASSTTRNTGELFF	TGTGCCAGCAGCACAACTAGGAACACCGGGGAGCTGTTTTTT